The 4 T cell receptor beta chains below all came from one sample that was sequenced in a study of HIV-infected patients and healthy controls. Roughly three months, about 14 weeks, into antiretroviral therapy, follow-up blood was collected. Whole blood was used without fractionation, so all unsorted peripheral T cells were included. Alpha and beta constant-region primers primed reverse transcription of approximately 460 ng RNA. Alpha and beta chain libraries were made separately by chain-specific third strand synthesis with multiplexing indices. TCRdb redid the calling of the 5' RACE reads with MiXCR, one entry per CDR3 protein. Among about 6,500 distinct CDR3 sequences listed, more than 6.5% were seen once. Here the sequenced sample was blood, taken during antiretroviral therapy. The source is an adult with HIV infection.

Sample share makes this clonotype medium-sized. The chain carries TRBV12-3 or TRBV12-4 and TRBJ2-3; 10 bases are shared with TRBD2. J lost 4 bases, V lost 5 bases, and 6 bases had no gene match. The CDR3 covers 15 residues. DNA for the CDR3: TGTGCCAGCAGTCCTCTAGCGGGAGTTGCAGATACGCAGTATTTT. Translation gives CASSPLAGVADTQYF.

This clonotype is medium-sized by share. V is TRBV15 and J is TRBJ2-3, with D perhaps TRBD1 (5 bases). Germline V gene data show CDR1 as LNHNV and CDR2 as YYDKDF (reference sequence). This CDR3 has 14 residues. V dropped 0 bases and J dropped 3 bases, with 7 bases sitting between them. CDR3 sequence (DNA): TGTGCCACCAGCAGAGACAGGGATACAGATACGCAGTATTTT. Amino acids: CATSRDRDTDTQYF.

Relative to its sample, this clonotype is medium-sized. The V and J genes are TRBV6-5 and TRBJ1-2; 11 nucleotides agree with TRBD1. Germline assignment: CDR1 MNHEY and CDR2 SVGAGI. CDR3 length equals 15 residues. With V trimmed by 6 bases and J by 7 bases, 10 bases remained unmatched. The CDR3 region is CASSPGQGAFFGYTF. The CDR3 DNA sequence: TGTGCCAGCAGCCCTGGACAGGGGGCGTTTTTTGGCTACACCTTC.

This clonotype was recorded at least ten times. This chain uses TRBV6-1 with TRBJ2-7, with no clear D. V lost 6 bases to trimming and J lost 9 bases, with 12 bases between them. There are 11 residues in the CDR3. CDR1 and CDR2 (germline): MNHNS, SASEGT. The CDR3 DNA reads TGTGCCAGCAGAAGGTTGGGCGGGCAGTACTTC. Its protein product is CASRRLGGQYF.